This TCR beta chain was retrieved from a study of blood T cell repertoires in COVID-19 (TCRdb year 2020). Study-level background: The collaborator samples originated in the United States, Italy and Spain and spanned the acute and convalescent phases of COVID-19. HLA class I and class II types, where available, came from metadata supplied by the sample provider rather than from assay-based typing. Deeply sampled blood TCRbeta repertoires from subjects exposed to, actively infected with, or recovered from COVID-19 were included in the dataset. The samples were drawn from the first 160 participants of the ongoing ImmuneRACE study and from 1,254 subjects provided by 6 global collaborators. The prospective study material was composed of cDNA or gDNA derived from T cells, B-cell-depleted T cells, or PBMCs. The repertoires were released in a freely available public database intended as a resource for research on the immune response to SARS-CoV-2. The sample metadata nearly always contained a de-identified subject ID, COVID-19 status, age in years and sex.

With regard to this clone: It has no known antigen specificity. Base qualities are missing; no much larger clone stands one base away.

Collaborating institutions collected whole blood in K2EDTA tubes following their own protocols. For TCRbeta analysis, collaborators shipped samples in one of three forms: frozen whole blood, isolated PBMCs, or DNA extracted from either of those sample types. V is pruned by 3 bases and J by 1 base, leaving 20 bases of the junction without a gene match. Measured from the cysteine to the phenylalanine, the CDR3 is 19 residues long. Only the CDR3 part of the read is kept: 57 bases, read in frame from the first base. Sequences GTSNPN (CDR1) and SVGIG (CDR2) are obtained from the germline V gene (reference sequence). TCRbeta CDR3 regions were amplified from genomic DNA using the immunoSEQ Assay, a bias-controlled multiplex PCR. The published analysis was carried out like this. The number of nucleated cells in each sample was estimated from the amplification of reference gene primers within the assay. To quantify the absolute abundance of each unique TCRbeta CDR3 rearrangement, sequence reads were collapsed and filtered. For each sample, productive Simpson clonality was calculated as the square root of Simpson's diversity index over productive rearrangements. TCRdb took this table from immuneACCESS and kept in-frame rearrangements with V and J called. Such tables lack part of the clones; where checked against another copy, unresolved V genes explain under half of the gap, and the rest is unexplained. V, J and clone size derive from that table, while D and trimming were established from the DNA sequence. This sample comprises around 250,000 clones, roughly 80% of them detected only once. Jointly, the top ten make up roughly 3.2% of the sample.

Broader findings and caveats from the paper: How much clinical and demographic metadata was included differed by source and by participant, and the metadata was provided uncurated.

The V and J segments used are TRBV30 and TRBJ1-2; 7 junctional bases match TRBD1. The TCR was taken from a young woman with acute or convalescent COVID-19. Sequenced input: peripheral blood. The DNA is as follows: TGTGCCTGGAGCCGAACCCCCGGTGGAGGGGGCTGGGTTAACTATGGCTACACCTTC. This gives the protein CAWSRTPGGGGWVNYGYTF.